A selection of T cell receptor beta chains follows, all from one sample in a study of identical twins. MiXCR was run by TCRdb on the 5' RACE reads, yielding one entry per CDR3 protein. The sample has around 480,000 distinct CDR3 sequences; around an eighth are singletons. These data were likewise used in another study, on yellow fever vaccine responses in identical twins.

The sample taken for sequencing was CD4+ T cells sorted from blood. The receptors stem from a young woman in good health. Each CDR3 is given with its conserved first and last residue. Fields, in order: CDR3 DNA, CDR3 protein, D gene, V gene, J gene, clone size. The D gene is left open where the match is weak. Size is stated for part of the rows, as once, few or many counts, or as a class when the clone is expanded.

TGCGCCAGCAGCCAAGAACTGGGGACAGGGGGGACAGATACGCAGTATTTT	CASSQELGTGGTDTQYF	TRBD1	TRBV4-3	TRBJ2-3	few
TGTGCCAGCAGTTTTTTCGGGGGAAGCACCGGGATTCGAAAGTTCCATGAGCAGTTCTTC	CASSFFGGSTGIRKFHEQFF	-	TRBV28	TRBJ2-1	many
TGTGCCAGCAGCAAGAGCGGGGGGGCTTTCTACAATGAGCAGTTCTTC	CASSKSGGAFYNEQFF	TRBD2	TRBV3-1	TRBJ2-1	few
TGCGCCAGCTCCGCCATTAGCGGGAGGGTCGAGAATGAGCAGTTCTTC	CASSAISGRVENEQFF	TRBD2	TRBV5-1	TRBJ2-1	few
TGCAGTGCTAGCCCAATTACTAGCGGGAGCCGAACAGATACGCAGTATTTT	CSASPITSGSRTDTQYF	TRBD2	TRBV20-1	TRBJ2-3	-
TGCGCCAGCACCCCCGGGACGGTCAATTCACCCCTCCACTTT	CASTPGTVNSPLHF	-	TRBV5-1	TRBJ1-6	many
TGTGCCAGCAGTTACTCCGCCAGGGGGCTGTACGAGCAGTACTTC	CASSYSARGLYEQYF	TRBD1	TRBV6-2/TRBV6-3	TRBJ2-7	-
TGTGCCAGCTCACCGCGGCTAGCGAACACCGGGGAGCTGTTTTTT	CASSPRLANTGELFF	-	TRBV18	TRBJ2-2	-
TGTGCCAGCAGAGCCGGGACTAGCAAAGAGACCCAGTACTTC	CASRAGTSKETQYF	TRBD2	TRBV2	TRBJ2-5	-
TGTGCCAGCAGTTACGGGCCAGAGCAAGAGACCCAGTACTTC	CASSYGPEQETQYF	-	TRBV6-5	TRBJ2-5	few
TGTGCCAGCAGCGTAGAGGCGGGGGGGTCATACGAGCAGTACTTC	CASSVEAGGSYEQYF	TRBD2	TRBV9	TRBJ2-7	many
TGTGCCATCAGTACCGGGACAGGGGACTACACTGAAGCTTTCTTT	CAISTGTGDYTEAFF	TRBD1	TRBV10-3	TRBJ1-1	-
TGTGCCAGCAGCCTACCTAGCGGGGGGGATACGCAGTATTTT	CASSLPSGGDTQYF	TRBD2	TRBV3-1	TRBJ2-3	-
TGTGCCATCGGCGGAGCAGCATCCACCGGGGAGCTGTTTTTT	CAIGGAASTGELFF	-	TRBV10-3	TRBJ2-2	few
TGTGCCAGCTCAGAAAGGACTAGCGCTAACACCGGGGAGCTGTTTTTT	CASSERTSANTGELFF	TRBD2	TRBV18	TRBJ2-2	few
TGTGCCAGCAGCCAAGTGGCAGCGGGGGGGCCCTACGAGCAGTACTTC	CASSQVAAGGPYEQYF	TRBD2	TRBV3-1	TRBJ2-7	-
TGTGCCAGCAGTACCAGGGCAGGTAGACCGAAGCCCAATGAGCAGTTCTTC	CASSTRAGRPKPNEQFF	-	TRBV6-2/TRBV6-3	TRBJ2-1	many
TGTGCCATCAGTGAGTCTACTAGCGGGGTGAACAATGAGCAGTTCTTC	CAISESTSGVNNEQFF	TRBD2	TRBV10-3	TRBJ2-1	-
TGTGCCAGCAGTCCGGGAGATGTTGGGAGGCCAGAGACCCAGTACTTC	CASSPGDVGRPETQYF	-	TRBV2	TRBJ2-5	many
TGTGCTAGCAGCGCGGGGACGGCAAAAGGAGAGACCCAGTACTTC	CASSAGTAKGETQYF	-	TRBV7-7	TRBJ2-5	few
TGTGCCAGCGCCGGACAGAGCTCCTACAATGAGCAGTTCTTC	CASAGQSSYNEQFF	-	TRBV18	TRBJ2-1	few
TGTGCCAGCAGCCTGATACCCCAGGGGGCTCTAGATAATTCACCCCTCCACTTT	CASSLIPQGALDNSPLHF	TRBD1	TRBV5-5	TRBJ1-6	few
TGTGCCAGCAGAGGACTAGCGGGCAATGAGCAGTTCTTC	CASRGLAGNEQFF	TRBD2	TRBV12-3/TRBV12-4	TRBJ2-1	many
TGTGCCAGCAGCTTAGGACAGGGGGCGATTGAGACCCAGTACTTC	CASSLGQGAIETQYF	TRBD1	TRBV7-3	TRBJ2-5	-
TGTGCCAGCAGTTTCTTGGAGAATGAGCAGTTCTTC	CASSFLENEQFF	-	TRBV12-3/TRBV12-4	TRBJ2-1	few
TGTGCCAGCAGCGTAGGTCCGGACCCCCAAAAAGGCATTCAGTACTTC	CASSVGPDPQKGIQYF	-	TRBV9	TRBJ2-4	many
TGTGCCAGCAGTCCGACAGGGTATGGCACTGAAGCTTTCTTT	CASSPTGYGTEAFF	TRBD1	TRBV2	TRBJ1-1	-
TGTGCCAGCAGCCGCGCGGGGGGACGGACTGAAGCTTTCTTT	CASSRAGGRTEAFF	-	TRBV14	TRBJ1-1	-
TGTGCCAGCAGCTTATCTCCGGGGGTGCAACTTAGCAATCAGCCCCAGCATTTT	CASSLSPGVQLSNQPQHF	-	TRBV7-8	TRBJ1-5	few
TGCAGTGCTGGACTAGCGGGACGCGCAGATACGCAGTATTTT	CSAGLAGRADTQYF	TRBD2	TRBV20-1	TRBJ2-3	few
TGTGCCAGCAGCCCTATGGCGCAGGGGGCAAACACCGGGGAGCTGTTTTTT	CASSPMAQGANTGELFF	TRBD1	TRBV4-2	TRBJ2-2	few
TGTGCCAGCAGTTTAGAGGGCACTGGGAGAGGCTACACCTTC	CASSLEGTGRGYTF	-	TRBV12-3/TRBV12-4	TRBJ1-2	-
TGTGCCAGCAGACTCACTAACCCGACAGAAAACAATGAGCAGTTCTTC	CASRLTNPTENNEQFF	-	TRBV6-1	TRBJ2-1	few
TGTGCCAGCAGTTTACAGGGGGTCGGGGAGCTGTTTTTT	CASSLQGVGELFF	TRBD1	TRBV27	TRBJ2-2	many
TGTGCCAGCAGTCTGGGACTAGCGGGGGAAGAGACCCAGTACTTC	CASSLGLAGEETQYF	TRBD2	TRBV12-3/TRBV12-4	TRBJ2-5	many
TGTGCCAGCAGTTATCTAAGCGGCCAAACAACAGATACGCAGTATTTT	CASSYLSGQTTDTQYF	-	TRBV6-2/TRBV6-3	TRBJ2-3	few
TGTGCCAGCACTAACCAGGGTACACAGCCCCAGCATTTT	CASTNQGTQPQHF	-	TRBV2	TRBJ1-5	few
TGTGCCAGCAGCTTCGGCAGCTCTGGGGCCAACGTCCTGACTTTC	CASSFGSSGANVLTF	-	TRBV5-5	TRBJ2-6	many
TGTGCCAGCAGATCTAGCGGGGGGTCATACGAGCAGTACTTC	CASRSSGGSYEQYF	TRBD2	TRBV6-1	TRBJ2-7	many
TGCGCCAGCAGCTGGACAGGGGGAGACGGCTACACCTTC	CASSWTGGDGYTF	TRBD1	TRBV5-1	TRBJ1-2	-
TGTGCCAGCCGAAAGGTTCTGAACACCGGGGAGCTGTTTTTT	CASRKVLNTGELFF	-	TRBV27	TRBJ2-2	-
TGTGCCAGCAGCTGGAGGGTCTCCTACAATGAGCAGTTCTTC	CASSWRVSYNEQFF	-	TRBV5-8	TRBJ2-1	-
TGCGCCAGCAGCTCCTCCCTTGGACACGGTGAAAAACTGTTTTTT	CASSSSLGHGEKLFF	-	TRBV5-1	TRBJ1-4	-